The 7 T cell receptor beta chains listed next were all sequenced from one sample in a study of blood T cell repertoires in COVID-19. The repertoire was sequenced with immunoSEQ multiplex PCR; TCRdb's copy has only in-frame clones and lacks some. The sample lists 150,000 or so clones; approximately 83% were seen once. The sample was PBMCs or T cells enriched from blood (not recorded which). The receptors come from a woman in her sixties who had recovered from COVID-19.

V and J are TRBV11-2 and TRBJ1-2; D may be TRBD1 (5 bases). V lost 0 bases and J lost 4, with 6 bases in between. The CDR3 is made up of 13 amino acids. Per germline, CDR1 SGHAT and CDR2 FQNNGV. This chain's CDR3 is CASSLDQGYGYTF. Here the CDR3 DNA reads TGTGCCAGCAGCTTAGATCAGGGCTATGGCTACACCTTC.

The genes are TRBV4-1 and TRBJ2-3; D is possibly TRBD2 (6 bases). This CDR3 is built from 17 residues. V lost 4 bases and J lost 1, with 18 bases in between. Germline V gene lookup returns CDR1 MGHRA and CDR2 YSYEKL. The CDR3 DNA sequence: TGCGCCAGCAGCCTCGGGACTTCTAGTTGGGGCACAGATACGCAGTATTTT. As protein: CASSLGTSSWGTDTQYF.

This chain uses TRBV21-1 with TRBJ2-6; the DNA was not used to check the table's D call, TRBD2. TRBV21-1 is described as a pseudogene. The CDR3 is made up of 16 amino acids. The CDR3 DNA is TGTGCCAGCAGCAAAGCGCTACGCTCTGGGGCCAACGTCCTGACTTTC. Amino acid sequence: CASSKALRSGANVLTF.

The DNA for the CDR3 is TGTGCCACCAAGGCCGTGGGCAGTGGCGAGCAGTTCTTC. Translation: CATKAVGSGEQFF. The rearrangement joins TRBV24-1 to TRBJ2-1; no firm D call. CDR1 KGHDR and CDR2 SFDVKD come from the germline V gene. V was cut by 8 bases and J by 10 bases, with 17 bases left in between. The CDR3 is made up of 13 amino acids.

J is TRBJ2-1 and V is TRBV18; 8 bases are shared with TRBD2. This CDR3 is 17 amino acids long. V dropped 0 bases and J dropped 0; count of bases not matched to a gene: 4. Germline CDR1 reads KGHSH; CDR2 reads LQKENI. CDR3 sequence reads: CASSPPLLAVSYNEQFF. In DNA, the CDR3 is TGTGCCAGCTCACCACCGTTACTAGCGGTCTCCTACAATGAGCAGTTCTTC.

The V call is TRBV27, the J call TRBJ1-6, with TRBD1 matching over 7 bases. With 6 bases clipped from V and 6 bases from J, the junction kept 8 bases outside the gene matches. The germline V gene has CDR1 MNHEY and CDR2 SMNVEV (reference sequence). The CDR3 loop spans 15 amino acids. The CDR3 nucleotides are TGTGCCAGCAGACCCGACAGGGCCCTTAATTCACCCCTCCACTTT. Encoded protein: CASRPDRALNSPLHF.

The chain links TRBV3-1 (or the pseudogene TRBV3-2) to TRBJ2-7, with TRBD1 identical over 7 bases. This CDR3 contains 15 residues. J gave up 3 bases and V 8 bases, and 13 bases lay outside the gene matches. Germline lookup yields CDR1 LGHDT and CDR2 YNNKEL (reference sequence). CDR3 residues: CASGSPQGKGYEQYF. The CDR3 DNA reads TGTGCCAGCGGGAGTCCACAGGGGAAGGGCTACGAGCAGTACTTC.